These 19 T cell receptor beta chains came from one sample sequenced in a study of T cells expressing NK-cell markers. TCRdb reprocessed the 5' RACE reads, with one entry per CDR3 protein and no DNA. This listing includes 440,000 or so distinct CDR3 sequences. The sample consisted of blood T cells: a sorted CD56 or NKG2C T cell subset, CD4+ or CD8+ T cells, or bulk PBMC T cells (not recorded which). Receptors originate from a woman between 18 and 70 years old in good health.

The gene calls are TRBV20-1 and TRBJ2-1; no DNA is available, so the TRBD2 call from TCRdb remains unchecked. CDR3 length: 13 amino acids. The germline gives CDR1 DFQATT, CDR2 SNEGSKA (reference sequence). The CDR3 protein is CSATAGRFNEQFF.

The V call is TRBV7-6, the J call TRBJ2-1; no DNA is available, so the TRBD1 call from TCRdb remains unchecked. This CDR3 is 17 amino acids long. CDR1 SGHVS and CDR2 FNYEAQ come from the germline V gene. The CDR3 sequence is CASSLERQGRGYNEQFF.

The chain is built from TRBV3-1 and TRBJ2-7. The CDR3 runs 12 residues. Germline V gene lookup returns CDR1 LGHDT and CDR2 YNNKEL (reference sequence). CDR3 sequence: CASSQDFFGQYF.

The chain has TRBV6-2 or TRBV6-3 and TRBJ2-3; lacking DNA, the TRBD2 call made by TCRdb goes unchecked. CDR1 MNHEY and CDR2 SVGEGT come from the germline V gene. The CDR3 covers 18 residues. The CDR3 protein is CASSAFPRDSSQVDTQYF.

The chain links TRBV7-8 to TRBJ2-1. The CDR3 length is 13 residues. Germline V CDR1 and CDR2: SGHVS, FQNEAQ. CDR3 amino acids: CASSFGRLDEQFF.

This chain links TRBV6-5 with TRBJ2-5; there is no DNA to check the TCRdb D call of TRBD1. The germline V gene encodes CDR1 MNHEY and CDR2 SVGAGI. The CDR3 loop spans 13 amino acids. The CDR3 here is CASSYGGWETQYF.

This sequence joins TRBV2 and TRBJ2-3; TCRdb names TRBD2, which stays unverified in the absence of DNA. This CDR3 has 13 amino acids. The germline gives CDR1 SNHLY, CDR2 FYNNEI. The CDR3: CASRTGGGDTQYF.

The gene calls are TRBV12-3 or TRBV12-4 and TRBJ2-5; TCRdb proposes TRBD1, but this gene call is untestable without DNA. The CDR3 has 15 residues. This chain's CDR3 is CASSRLQGKQETQYF.

The chain recombines TRBV4-2 with TRBJ2-6. The germline CDR1 and CDR2 sequences are LGHNA and YNFKEQ. CDR3 length equals 15 residues. The CDR3 reads CASSQMSSGANVLTF.

The chain employs TRBV9 and TRBJ2-3; the TCRdb D gene call, TRBD2, has no DNA to confirm it. The CDR3 extends over 15 amino acids. Germline CDR1 is SGDLS and CDR2 is YYNGEE. This CDR3 reads CARGTSGRVADTQYF.

This chain uses TRBV7-2 with TRBJ2-3. There are 14 residues in the CDR3. Germline assignment: CDR1 SGHTA and CDR2 FQGNSA. The CDR3: CASSLFNSPDTQYF. Together with reference TRBV7-2 and TRBJ2-3, the CDR3 gives the full variable domain: GAGVSQSPSNKVTEKGKDVELRCDPISGHTALYWYRQSLGQGLEFLIYFQGNSAPDKSGLPSDRFSAERTGGSVSTLTIQRTQQEDSAVYLCASSLFNSPDTQYFGPGTRLTVL.

The chain has TRBV29-1 and TRBJ1-1; the TRBD1 assignment by TCRdb is unverifiable without DNA. Germline values: CDR1 SQVTM, CDR2 ANQGSEA. This CDR3 is built from 13 residues. CDR3 sequence reads: CSVGGIANTEAFF.

CDR3 residues: CSERTGGSDTQYF. This chain uses TRBV20-1 with TRBJ2-3; the D call from TCRdb, TRBD1, cannot be confirmed without DNA. The CDR3 runs to 13 residues. Germline assignment: CDR1 DFQATT and CDR2 SNEGSKA (reference sequence).

The J gene is TRBJ2-4, the V gene TRBV5-1. The CDR3 has 14 residues. The germline gives CDR1 SGHRS, CDR2 YFSETQ. The CDR3 loop reads CASSFGVAKNIQYF.

V usage is TRBV12-3 or TRBV12-4 and J usage is TRBJ2-2. CDR3 size: 16 residues. The CDR3 region is CASSSSGLANTGELFF.

The rearrangement links TRBV5-1 to TRBJ2-1; TCRdb outputs TRBD1, but without DNA this stays unchecked. Germline CDR1 SGHRS, CDR2 YFSETQ. The CDR3 sequence is 14 residues long. The chain's CDR3 is CASNQGLVGHEQFF.

This chain links TRBV20-1 with TRBJ2-2; absent DNA, TCRdb's TRBD1 call cannot be checked. CDR1 and CDR2 (germline): DFQATT, SNEGSKA (reference sequence). The CDR3 has 16 amino acids. This CDR3 is CSAPGERGMGTGELFF.

The genes are TRBV29-1 and TRBJ1-1. The length of the CDR3 is 12 residues. The germline V gene has CDR1 SQVTM and CDR2 ANQGSEA. The CDR3 region is CSVTAAGTEAFF.

This sequence joins TRBV18 and TRBJ2-1; checking the TCRdb D call of TRBD1 is not possible without DNA. Germline CDR1 reads KGHSH; CDR2 reads LQKENI. The CDR3 has 14 residues. CDR3 loop: CASSPKLRQEEQFF. The variable domain in full, completed from reference TRBV18 and TRBJ2-1, reads NAGVMQNPRHLVRRRGQEARLRCSPMKGHSHVYWYRQLPEEGLKFMVYLQKENIIDESGMPKERFSAEFPKEGPSILRIQQVVRGDSAAYFCASSPKLRQEEQFFGPGTRLTVL.